This T cell receptor beta chain is from a study of post-analysis software for immune sequencing data. Study summary: Patients had relapsing-remitting, secondary progressive or progressive-relapsing multiple sclerosis; some lacked subtype. Broader study findings: Elevated frequency relative to controls characterized about 5 TRBV segments in patients, TRBV5-6, TRBV5-1 and TRBV20-1 among them. Samples from one preparation batch, clustered by F measure, grouped strongly together. Significantly lower normalized Chao1 diversity was seen in multiple sclerosis patients than in controls.

CDR3 length: 15 amino acids. In germline, CDR1 is MNHEY, CDR2 SMNVEV (reference sequence). Deletions cut 3 bases from V and 2 bases from J, with 12 bases between. The sample holds a few counts of this clonotype. Its antigen is as yet unknown. The authors incorporated unique molecular identifiers into the TCR beta cDNA libraries. TCRdb re-analysed the PCR reads in MiXCR, keeping a single row per CDR3 protein. The data contain more than 450,000 distinct CDR3 sequences, about 44% of them singletons. V usage is TRBV27 and J usage is TRBJ2-3; tentatively, D is TRBD1 (5 bases). Sequenced input: blood. This receptor was obtained from a girl aged 10 to 17 with multiple sclerosis. The CDR3 loop reads CASSFRRASTDTQYF. The CDR3 DNA reads TGTGCCAGCAGTTTCCGCAGGGCTTCCACAGATACGCAGTATTTT.